This is a list of T cell receptor beta chains from one sample in a study of long-term antiretroviral therapy in people with HIV. Libraries were prepared by immunoSEQ multiplex PCR; TCRdb keeps only in-frame clonotypes and omits some of them. The table shows tens of thousands of clones, with 70% to 85% occurring only once. The source material was unsorted PBMCs, sampled 3 years after starting antiretroviral therapy. Every receptor here comes from a man aged 50-59 years with HIV. CDR3s include the opening cysteine and the closing phenylalanine or tryptophan.

v_call,cdr3_aa
TRBV27,CASSSRTSGVTDTQYF
TRBV5-1,CASRLNRGIGYEQYF
TRBV4-1,CASSQVPDSGNTIYF
TRBV18,CASSPPGLTNEKLFF
TRBV11-2,CASTQGQGEEKLFF
TRBV10-3,CAIQPVGMDTGELFF
TRBV6-5,CASSYGTRPGGAFF
TRBV28,CASSPARQENTEAFF
TRBV11-2,CASSPRGGGANTGELFF
TRBV29-1,CSASGPGNTIYF
TRBV13,CASSLGATYNEQFF
TRBV19,CASSLRQGPGELFF
TRBV7-9,CASSRLLAGVSYEQYF
TRBV9,CASSPHRGEYTEAFF
TRBV19,CASRPGGLFGYTF
TRBV2,CASSLPGYGYTF
TRBV7-3,CASSLKTPAPGFDYGYTF
TRBV7-9,CASSWVIGTGLADTQYF
TRBV5-1,CASSSQGNEQFF
TRBV12-2,CASRLVPGTLLTYEQYF
TRBV14,CASSQAGTSDLFVEQYF
TRBV6-5,CASSYEGRNNEQFF
TRBV5-1,CASSPRVGETQYF
TRBV9,CASSVEGPPHGELFF
TRBV7-9,CASSPRGDRISYNEQFF
TRBV6-5,CASSYSIYGNQPQHF
TRBV7-2,CASSLAGGGYEQYF
TRBV5-6,CASSLARGLLNEQYF
TRBV5-8,CASSFSPTSGRTYEQYF
TRBV7-3,CASSLGGEGTQYF
TRBV7-2,CASSPTGTPYGYTF
TRBV7-9,CASSLAETQYF
TRBV27,CASVRLGPEETEAFF